The present T cell receptor beta chain was sequenced within a study of vaccination and CD4 T cells after COVID-19. Comment on this clonotype: The antigen remains undetermined.

Treatment denoted: roughly 10-day PBMC culture with coronavirus spike peptide pools or control peptides (ViraFEST assay). Once obtained from cultured CD4+ T cells, the DNA was sequenced using the Oncomine TCR Beta short-read assay. TCRdb recomputed calls from the PCR reads with MiXCR, one row per CDR3 protein. The data contain 10,000 or so distinct CDR3 sequences, around three fifths of them singletons. Germline assignment: CDR1 SEHNR and CDR2 FQNEAQ (reference sequence). The CDR3 contains 13 residues. V shed 2 bases and J shed 6 bases, with 7 bases lying between them. V and J are TRBV7-9 and TRBJ2-2; no reliable D call. The clonotype comes from a human donor who had recovered from COVID-19. The sample taken for sequencing was CD4+ T cells from blood, cultured in vitro. The CDR3 DNA follows: TGTGCCAGCAGCTTAATGCAGTCCGGGGAGCTGTTTTTT. Translating it yields CASSLMQSGELFF.